This is a list of T cell receptor beta chains from one sample in a study of CD8 T cells in Susac syndrome. TCRdb reanalysed the immunoSEQ multiplex PCR reads using MiXCR and keeps one entry per CDR3 protein. The sample includes more than 75,000 distinct CDR3 sequences, around 94% of them seen just once. The sample consisted of CD8+ T cells from PBMCs. Every receptor here comes from a human donor in good health. The CDR3 runs from the conserved cysteine through the conserved F or W. D genes are given only for firm matches. Rows may omit the clone size; those that give it use once, few, many or a size class.

>-|-|TRBJ2-1|TRBV3-1
CASSQARWGGIHNEQFF
TGTGCCAGCAGCCAAGCCCGGTGGGGTGGAATACACAATGAGCAGTTCTTC
>-|-|TRBJ2-3|TRBV25-1
CATRGDTQYF
TGTGCCACACGGGGGGATACGCAGTATTTT
>-|-|TRBJ1-6|TRBV3-1
CASSQEGQGYSPLHF
TGTGCCAGCAGCCAAGAAGGGCAGGGGTATTCACCCCTCCACTTT
>-|-|TRBJ1-1|TRBV27
CASSLVPSSNLNTEAFF
TGTGCCAGCAGTTTAGTACCCTCTTCCAACTTGAACACTGAAGCTTTCTTT
>-|-|TRBJ1-5|TRBV23-1
CASSHLDRLNQPQHF
TGCGCCAGCAGTCATCTGGACAGACTCAATCAGCCCCAGCATTTT
>-|TRBD2|TRBJ2-1|TRBV7-9
CASSPLAGGPSEQFF
TGTGCCAGCAGCCCCCTGGCGGGGGGGCCAAGTGAGCAGTTCTTC
>-|-|TRBJ1-4|TRBV5-1
CASRFKNEKLFF
TGCGCCAGCCGCTTTAAGAATGAAAAACTGTTTTTT
>-|-|TRBJ2-3|TRBV7-3
CASSLYTRRDTQYF
TGTGCCAGCAGCCTCTATACTAGGCGGGATACGCAGTATTTT
>-|-|TRBJ2-1|TRBV24-1
CATSDKRGTGSYNEQFF
TGTGCCACCAGTGATAAGAGGGGGACCGGGTCCTACAATGAGCAGTTCTTC
>once|-|TRBJ1-4|TRBV12-3/TRBV12-4
CASSLSAKKGNEKLFF
TGTGCCAGCAGTTTATCCGCCAAAAAAGGGAATGAAAAACTGTTTTTT
>-|-|TRBJ2-3|TRBV28
CASSQGTQADTQYF
TGTGCCAGCAGTCAGGGGACACAGGCAGATACGCAGTATTTT
>once|TRBD2|TRBJ2-1|TRBV9
CASSVVVGGSYNEQFF
TGTGCCAGCAGCGTAGTCGTCGGGGGGTCCTACAATGAGCAGTTCTTC
>-|-|TRBJ1-2|TRBV11-2
CASSPIAQTYGYTF
TGTGCCAGCAGCCCGATCGCCCAAACCTATGGCTACACCTTC
>once|TRBD1|TRBJ1-1|TRBV28
CASRDTGQGVMNTEAFF
TGTGCCAGCAGAGACACGGGACAGGGAGTGATGAACACTGAAGCTTTCTTT
>-|-|TRBJ2-5|TRBV27
CASSGGWGPETQYF
TGTGCCAGCAGCGGGGGTTGGGGACCGGAGACCCAGTACTTC
>-|-|TRBJ1-1|TRBV20-1
CSATPHITGNTEAFF
TGCAGTGCTACGCCCCACATTACAGGGAACACTGAAGCTTTCTTT
>-|-|TRBJ1-5|TRBV9
CASSSGGRQPQHF
TGTGCCAGCAGCTCCGGCGGTCGGCAGCCCCAGCATTTT
>-|-|TRBJ1-5|TRBV19
CASSPGGDYQPQHF
TGTGCCAGTAGTCCCGGGGGGGACTATCAGCCCCAGCATTTT
>-|TRBD1|TRBJ1-6|TRBV10-2
CASGAGTGGFSPLHF
TGCGCCAGCGGAGCCGGGACAGGGGGTTTCTCACCCCTCCACTTT
>-|-|TRBJ1-1|TRBV7-9
CASRPGEGTITEAFF
TGTGCCAGCAGGCCTGGGGAGGGCACGATCACTGAAGCTTTCTTT
>-|-|TRBJ1-1|TRBV28
CASSPVWNREVTEAFF
TGTGCCAGCAGCCCGGTATGGAACAGGGAGGTTACTGAAGCTTTCTTT
>-|-|TRBJ2-3|TRBV6-2/TRBV6-3
CASTPLAPTEDNEMTDTQYF
TGTGCCAGCACCCCCCTTGCTCCGACCGAGGACAACGAAATGACAGATACGCAGTATTTT
>-|TRBD1|TRBJ2-1|TRBV29-1
CSVELTGVPYNEQFF
TGCAGCGTTGAGCTCACAGGGGTTCCCTACAATGAGCAGTTCTTC
>-|TRBD1|TRBJ2-5|TRBV9
CASSPETGDIQETQYF
TGTGCCAGCAGCCCAGAGACAGGGGACATACAAGAGACCCAGTACTTC
>-|-|TRBJ1-1|TRBV7-9
CASSLAGQTLNTEAFF
TGTGCCAGCAGCTTAGCAGGACAGACCTTGAACACTGAAGCTTTCTTT
>-|-|TRBJ2-5|TRBV12-3/TRBV12-4
CASRSSGGGMMETQYF
TGTGCCAGCAGGAGTTCTGGGGGCGGGATGATGGAGACCCAGTACTTC
>-|TRBD1|TRBJ1-4|TRBV20-1
CSAREGTAKLFF
TGCAGTGCTAGAGAGGGGACAGCTAAACTGTTTTTT
>-|-|TRBJ1-2|TRBV7-9
CAIDLTAGYTF
TGTGCCATCGACCTGACAGCAGGCTACACCTTC
>-|-|TRBJ2-2|TRBV14
CASSFGELFF
TGTGCCAGCAGCTTCGGGGAGCTGTTTTTT
>-|TRBD2|TRBJ2-5|TRBV27
CASSSAGGRQETQYF
TGTGCCAGCAGTTCGGCGGGGGGGCGTCAAGAGACCCAGTACTTC
>-|-|TRBJ2-1|TRBV30
CAWRERVHEQFF
TGTGCCTGGAGGGAGCGGGTCCATGAGCAGTTCTTC
>-|-|TRBJ1-5|TRBV12-3/TRBV12-4
CASSSGVIQPQHF
TGTGCCAGCAGTTCGGGCGTCATCCAGCCCCAGCATTTT
>-|-|TRBJ2-3|TRBV4-1
CASSQEETPGDTQYF
TGCGCCAGCAGCCAAGAGGAAACTCCGGGAGATACGCAGTATTTT
>-|-|TRBJ2-3|TRBV10-3
CAISLQADTQYF
TGTGCCATCAGTCTACAGGCAGATACGCAGTATTTT
>-|TRBD1|TRBJ1-2|TRBV25-1
CASSAGQGRGYTF
TGTGCCAGCAGTGCCGGACAGGGGCGCGGCTACACCTTC